A selection of T cell receptor beta chains follows, all from one sample in a study of regulatory T cells in long-lasting Graves disease. Each CDR3 protein gets one entry after TCRdb re-called the multiplex PCR reads with MiXCR. The table has 530,000 or so distinct CDR3 sequences, approximately 13% seen once. This sample was also put to use in a study of T cells in Graves' hyperthyroidism and ophthalmopathy.

Here the sequenced sample was peripheral blood mononuclear cells (PBMCs), taken at new diagnosis, from a patient treated with antithyroid drugs. These receptors originate from a man aged 30 to 45 with Graves disease. The CDR3 runs from the conserved cysteine through the conserved F or W. A D gene is named only where the DNA matches it firmly. Not every row has a clone size; where given, it reads once, few, many or a size class.

v_call	j_call	d_call	clone_size	cdr3_aa	cdr3_nt
TRBV25-1	TRBJ1-2	-	few	CASSGRRGGYTF	TGTGCCAGCAGTGGCCGAAGGGGCGGCTACACCTTC
TRBV30	TRBJ2-3	TRBD2	-	CAWSTTSLDTQYF	TGTGCCTGGAGTACGACTAGCCTGGATACGCAGTATTTT
TRBV10-3	TRBJ2-7	-	-	CAISEELGQTYEQYF	TGTGCCATCAGTGAGGAGTTAGGACAGACCTACGAGCAGTACTTC
TRBV20-1	TRBJ1-5	-	many	CSARDFVGLNQPQHF	TGCAGTGCTAGAGATTTCGTAGGGCTCAATCAGCCCCAGCATTTT
TRBV3-1	TRBJ2-4	-	once	CASSQLWGAPKNIQYF	TGTGCCAGCAGCCAACTATGGGGCGCCCCCAAAAACATTCAGTACTTC
TRBV12-5	TRBJ2-5	TRBD2	many	CASGLATGGGRETQYF	TGTGCTAGTGGTTTGGCCACGGGCGGGGGGCGGGAGACCCAGTACTTC
TRBV29-1	TRBJ1-1	-	-	CSATSWNAEAFF	TGCAGCGCTACCTCCTGGAACGCTGAAGCTTTCTTT
TRBV20-1	TRBJ2-7	TRBD2	many	CSARVASGLYEQYF	TGCAGTGCTAGAGTTGCTAGCGGCCTTTACGAGCAGTACTTC
TRBV5-1	TRBJ2-3	TRBD2	many	CASSWTSGRELGDTQYF	TGCGCCAGCAGTTGGACTAGCGGGAGAGAGTTAGGAGATACGCAGTATTTT
TRBV7-9	TRBJ1-2	-	-	CASSLGTVNGYTF	TGTGCCAGCAGCTTAGGGACAGTTAATGGCTACACCTTC
TRBV9	TRBJ1-1	-	-	CASSSDVRMSTEAFF	TGTGCCAGCAGCTCAGACGTACGGATGAGCACTGAAGCTTTCTTT
TRBV4-2	TRBJ2-7	-	few	CASSQAGTHSYEQYF	TGTGCCAGCAGCCAAGCGGGGACTCACTCCTACGAGCAGTACTTC
TRBV6-2/TRBV6-3	TRBJ1-5	TRBD1	many	CASTGTGLQPQHF	TGTGCCAGCACCGGGACAGGGCTTCAGCCCCAGCATTTT
TRBV6-2/TRBV6-3	TRBJ2-1	TRBD1	many	CASSRRTGTGNNEQFF	TGTGCCAGCAGCAGACGTACCGGGACAGGGAACAATGAGCAGTTCTTC
TRBV2	TRBJ1-3	-	many	CASMARGRAQSSGNTIYF	TGTGCCAGCATGGCTCGGGGGAGAGCTCAGAGCTCTGGAAACACCATATATTTT
TRBV5-1	TRBJ2-1	-	many	CASSPRDSYNEQFF	TGTGCCAGCAGCCCCCGGGACTCCTACAATGAGCAGTTCTTC
TRBV20-1	TRBJ2-7	TRBD1	many	CSARIRTGGPDEQYF	TGCAGTGCTAGGATTAGAACAGGGGGCCCGGACGAGCAGTACTTC
TRBV12-3/TRBV12-4	TRBJ2-1	-	many	CASLSVSSSYNEQFF	TGTGCCAGTCTTAGCGTTTCGAGCTCCTACAATGAGCAGTTCTTC
TRBV6-1	TRBJ2-3	TRBD2	-	CASSQRGLAGSLTSTDTQYF	TGTGCCAGCAGCCAGCGGGGACTAGCGGGATCTCTTACTAGCACAGATACGCAGTATTTT
TRBV27	TRBJ2-5	-	many	CASSSSILATRSRETQYF	TGTGCCAGCAGTTCGAGTATTCTAGCGACCAGGTCGAGGGAGACCCAGTACTTC
TRBV19	TRBJ2-2	TRBD2	-	CASSKDRGRANTGELFF	TGTGCCAGTAGTAAAGATCGCGGGAGGGCGAACACCGGGGAGCTGTTTTTT
TRBV2	TRBJ1-4	-	-	CASSVNGNNEKLFF	TGTGCCAGCAGTGTAAACGGGAATAATGAAAAACTGTTTTTT
TRBV12-3/TRBV12-4	TRBJ2-1	TRBD1	many	CASSYYRGYSYNEQFF	TGTGCCAGCAGTTACTACAGGGGGTATTCCTACAATGAGCAGTTCTTC
TRBV12-3/TRBV12-4	TRBJ2-1	-	-	CASRREFSHNEQFF	TGTGCCAGCAGGAGGGAATTTAGCCACAATGAGCAGTTCTTC
TRBV7-9	TRBJ2-2	-	few	CASSWAAGKNTGELFF	TGTGCCAGCAGCTGGGCAGCAGGGAAAAACACCGGGGAGCTGTTTTTT
TRBV15	TRBJ2-7	-	many	CATSRDSSYEQYF	TGTGCCACCAGCAGAGATTCCAGCTACGAGCAGTACTTC
TRBV7-9	TRBJ2-1	TRBD2	-	CASSWRTSGYNNEQFF	TGTGCCAGCAGCTGGCGGACTAGCGGGTACAACAATGAGCAGTTCTTC
TRBV4-1	TRBJ1-1	-	-	CASSHPPGQKNTEAFF	TGCGCCAGCAGCCATCCCCCGGGGCAGAAGAACACTGAAGCTTTCTTT
TRBV14	TRBJ1-2	-	-	CASSQAPIGKDYGYTF	TGTGCCAGCAGCCAAGCACCCATCGGGAAAGACTATGGCTACACCTTC
TRBV29-1	TRBJ1-2	-	few	CSVPSGAGGDGYTF	TGCAGCGTTCCCTCAGGGGCTGGGGGCGATGGCTACACCTTC
TRBV10-1	TRBJ2-7	TRBD1	few	CASSETGTGHYEQYF	TGCGCCAGCAGTGAGACCGGGACAGGCCACTACGAGCAGTACTTC
TRBV29-1	TRBJ2-1	-	many	CSVERVGATVSEQFF	TGCAGCGTTGAAAGGGTGGGGGCGACGGTATCGGAGCAGTTCTTC
TRBV20-1	TRBJ2-7	-	many	CSAPPAGNSYEQYF	TGCAGTGCTCCGCCGGCGGGGAACTCCTACGAGCAGTACTTC
TRBV12-3/TRBV12-4	TRBJ1-5	-	many	CASSLTQPQHF	TGTGCCAGCAGTTTGACCCAGCCCCAGCATTTT
TRBV6-1	TRBJ1-2	TRBD1	-	CASSGGQGTYGYTF	TGTGCCAGCAGTGGGGGACAGGGAACCTATGGCTACACCTTC
TRBV27	TRBJ1-2	-	-	CASRPTGTRGYTF	TGTGCCAGCAGACCCACAGGGACAAGAGGCTACACCTTC
TRBV6-1	TRBJ2-5	-	many	CASSPTRAGETQYF	TGTGCCAGCAGCCCTACACGCGCGGGGGAGACCCAGTACTTC
TRBV3-1	TRBJ2-2	-	few	CASSQGSGRNTGELFF	TGTGCCAGCAGCCAAGGTTCAGGGAGGAACACCGGGGAGCTGTTTTTT
TRBV7-9	TRBJ1-4	TRBD1	few	CASSHGWDSWATNEKLFF	TGTGCCAGCAGCCACGGGTGGGACAGTTGGGCAACTAATGAAAAACTGTTTTTT
TRBV20-1	TRBJ2-7	-	many	CSARVPAEYEQYF	TGCAGTGCTAGAGTGCCAGCGGAATACGAGCAGTACTTC
TRBV27	TRBJ2-3	-	-	CASSLSREGATQYF	TGTGCCAGCAGTTTATCGCGGGAAGGGGCTACGCAGTATTTT
TRBV10-3	TRBJ2-2	TRBD1	many	CAISETGTANTGELFF	TGTGCCATCAGTGAGACCGGGACAGCGAACACCGGGGAGCTGTTTTTT
TRBV11-2	TRBJ2-1	-	many	CASRNLANANYNEQFF	TGTGCCAGCAGAAATCTAGCGAATGCTAACTACAATGAGCAGTTCTTC
TRBV2	TRBJ2-1	TRBD2	once	CAIATSGGWNEQFF	TGTGCCATAGCCACTAGCGGGGGCTGGAATGAGCAGTTCTTC
TRBV20-1	TRBJ2-3	-	many	CSASPGFTDTQYF	TGCAGTGCTAGCCCGGGATTCACCGATACGCAGTATTTT
TRBV5-1	TRBJ1-2	TRBD1	many	CASSSSRGSYGYTF	TGCGCCAGCAGCTCAAGCAGGGGGTCCTATGGCTACACCTTC
TRBV19	TRBJ2-7	TRBD2	few	CASTPGGGSSYEQYF	TGTGCCAGTACCCCGGGCGGGGGTAGCTCCTACGAGCAGTACTTC
TRBV6-5	TRBJ2-7	-	few	CASSYSTGPTYEQYF	TGTGCCAGCAGTTACTCCACGGGGCCGACCTACGAGCAGTACTTC
TRBV15	TRBJ2-7	-	-	CATYPVDYEQYF	TGTGCCACCTACCCGGTAGACTACGAGCAGTACTTC
TRBV2	TRBJ2-1	-	many	CASREERVLYNEQFF	TGTGCCAGCAGGGAGGAGCGAGTACTCTACAATGAGCAGTTCTTC